This TCR beta chain was recovered during a study of shared clonotypes between healthy human individuals. Study-wide points: Generation probability values for non-shared clonotypes were lower than those for clonotypes shared by all four donors.

As regards this clone: What it binds is not known.

Replicate PCRs run on sorted subsets employed approximately 0.2 ug DNA, about 27,000 T cell genomes. Repertoires were generated with immunoSEQ multiplex PCR, while TCRdb's copy carries only in-frame clones and drops some. This table has 1,400,000 or so clones, less than 99% appearing once. The length of the CDR3 is 15 residues. Germline V CDR1 and CDR2: SGHRS, YFSETQ. V was pared by 3 bases and J by 0 bases, with 3 bases of the junction left unmatched. Sample: naive CD4+ T cells sorted from blood. Stated subset: CD45RA+ positively selected. This receptor was taken from a man younger than 40 in good health. The chain is built from TRBV5-1 and TRBJ2-1, with 7 bases that match TRBD2. The CDR3 spells CASSSSGPSYNEQFF. In DNA, the CDR3 is TGCGCCAGCAGCTCTAGCGGACCCTCCTACAATGAGCAGTTCTTC.